The 16 T cell receptor beta chains below were found in one sample sequenced in a study of T cell clonality in common variable immunodeficiency. The protocol was immunoSEQ multiplex PCR, while the TCRdb copy is restricted to in-frame clones and leaves out a portion. The profile covers 45,000 to 55,000 clones, none occurring a single time. The sequenced sample consisted of peripheral blood mononuclear cells. These receptors were collected from a person between 18 and 75 years old in good health.

This clone came up many times. The CDR3 is cut off 3 residues early in the read; its end comes from the germline J gene. The chain has TRBV29-1 and TRBJ1-3; D is possibly TRBD1 (5 bases). CDR3 size: 13 residues. V lost 6 bases, J lost 2 bases, and 11 bases lay in between. Germline CDR1 SQVTM, CDR2 ANQGSEA. The chain's CDR3 is CSVDSSAGNTIYF. The sequenced part of the CDR3 DNA is TGCAGCGTCGACAGTTCGGCTGGAAACACC.

Partial CDR3 DNA: TGTGCCAGCAGTCTTGCTAGCGAGGGTGAG. Translating it yields CASSLASEGE. The CDR3 in full is CASSLASEGEQFF. V is TRBV7-6 and J is TRBJ2-1, with a tentative D call TRBD2 (6 bases). Sequencing ends 3 residues short of the CDR3 end; the germline J gene provides the rest. Germline-derived CDR1 and CDR2 are SGHVS and FNYEAQ. The ends were cut back, 6 bases at V and 9 bases at J, with 15 bases in the middle. The CDR3 is 13 amino acids.

In this sample, this clone turned up many times. With the read ending 3 residues before the CDR3 end, the germline J gene is used to fill in that end. V usage is TRBV6-1 and J usage is TRBJ1-4; no firm D call. Trimming shortened V by 1 base and J by 5 bases, and 8 bases separated the two germline ends. The CDR3 is 14 residues long. Germline CDR1 MNHNS, CDR2 SASEGT. The CDR3 sequence is CASSEGRLNEKLFF. CDR3 DNA, as far as it was read: TGTGCCAGCAGTGAAGGCAGATTAAATGAAAAA.

This clone appeared many times. Read coverage stops 3 residues before the CDR3 terminus; the germline J gene supplies the remainder. This chain connects TRBV29-1 to TRBJ1-3; perhaps TRBD1 as D (5 bases). Trimming stripped 3 bases from V and 4 bases from J, with 13 bases between. The germline gives CDR1 SQVTM, CDR2 ANQGSEA. The CDR3 runs 14 residues. Incomplete CDR3 DNA: TGCAGCGTTGATGAGGGGAACGCCGGAAACACC. It specifies CSVDEGNAGNT. The CDR3 in its entirety is CSVDEGNAGNTIYF. Full variable domain (missing parts from reference TRBV29-1 and TRBJ1-3): SAVISQKPSRDICQRGTSLTIQCQVDSQVTMMFWYRQQPGQSLTLIATANQGSEATYESGFVIDKFPISRPNLTFSTLTVSNMSPEDSSIYLCSVDEGNAGNTIYFGEGSWLTVV.

In its sample, this clone was seen many times. Sequencing ends 3 residues short of the CDR3 end; the germline J gene provides the rest. The rearrangement links TRBV11-3 to TRBJ2-1, with 7 bases matching TRBD1. Germline V lookup: CDR1 SGHNT, CDR2 YENEEA. This CDR3 comprises 13 residues. The V segment lost 6 bases and the J segment 6 bases; nucleotides outside the gene matches: 5. CDR3 in amino acids: CASSITGVNEQFF. The CDR3 DNA, read in part, is TGTGCCAGCAGTATTACAGGGGTCAATGAG.

In its sample, this clone was seen many times. The CDR3 goes on 3 residues after the read ends, and that part is filled in from the germline J gene. The chain uses TRBV6-1 and TRBJ1-1; D remains ambiguous. The CDR3 is 15 amino acids. The V end lost 2 bases, the J end lost 4 bases, and 14 bases lay between the germline ends. CDR1 and CDR2 from the germline V gene are MNHNS and SASEGT. CDR3 DNA (partial): TGTGCCAGCAGTGAACAGACGGGTCTCACCACTGAA. Its translation: CASSEQTGLTTE. The full CDR3 protein reads CASSEQTGLTTEAFF.

This clone appeared many times. Read sequence stops 3 residues before the CDR3 end, and the germline J gene provides the missing end. The chain combines TRBV2 with TRBJ2-5; 7 bases map to TRBD1. V was pared by 8 bases and J by 1 base, with 4 bases of the junction left unmatched. Germline CDR1 reads SNHLY; CDR2 reads FYNNEI. This CDR3 spans 13 amino acids. CDR3 DNA (partial): TGTGCCAGCCTACAGGGGACCCAAGAGACC. It codes for CASLQGTQET. In full, the CDR3 is CASLQGTQETQYF.

This clone has a count of ten or more. The CDR3 region is CSAQDRVASNEQYF. The CDR3 DNA, read in part, is TGCAGTGCTCAAGACAGGGTGGCGAGTAACGAG. V is TRBV20-1 and J is TRBJ2-7, with TRBD1 identical over 7 bases. Read coverage stops 3 residues before the CDR3 terminus; the germline J gene supplies the remainder. Trimming cost V 5 bases and J 5 bases; bases outside gene matches: 12. Germline-derived CDR1 and CDR2 are DFQATT and SNEGSKA (reference sequence). This CDR3 contains 14 residues.

This clone was seen at least ten times. The observed sequence ends 3 residues before the CDR3 terminus, with the missing tail filled in from the germline J gene. The rearrangement links TRBV19 to TRBJ2-6; TRBD1 might be the D (6 bases). In germline, CDR1 is LNHDA, CDR2 SQIVND (reference sequence). Trimming stripped 3 bases from V and 2 bases from J, with 8 bases between. The CDR3 spans 15 residues. The sequenced part of the CDR3 DNA is TGTGCCAGTAGTATGACAGGCACTGGGGCCAACGTC. Translated: CASSMTGTGANV. The whole CDR3 region reads CASSMTGTGANVLTF.

This clone came up many times. Read data end 3 residues before the CDR3 end; the end is taken from the germline J gene. J is TRBJ2-7 and V is TRBV4-1; possibly TRBD2 for D (7 bases). From germline, CDR1 is MGHRA and CDR2 YSYEKL. CDR3 length equals 15 residues. The V gene lost 3 bases and the J gene lost 4 bases, with 16 bases spanning the gap. The CDR3 bases that were read are TGCGCCAGCAGCCATGAGGGGGGGAGAGGGTACGAG. Translated, it gives CASSHEGGRGYE. The entire CDR3 reads CASSHEGGRGYEQYF.

This clone showed up many times. The DNA ends 3 residues before the CDR3 does, and the rest of the CDR3 is filled in from the germline J gene. The chain joins TRBV20-1 to TRBJ2-2; TRBD2 agrees at 9 bases. The germline gives CDR1 DFQATT, CDR2 SNEGSKA (reference sequence). V lost 4 bases to trimming and J lost 6 bases; unmatched junction nucleotides: 3. The CDR3 sequence is 13 residues long. The CDR3: CSATGTSSGELFF. The sequenced CDR3 bases are TGCAGTGCTACGGGGACTAGCTCCGGGGAG.

This clone appeared many times. The read ends 3 residues early relative to the CDR3; the germline J gene fills the gap. This chain links TRBV19 with TRBJ2-1; the D gene is possibly TRBD1 (6 bases). V was cut by 5 bases and J by 5 bases, with 13 bases left in between. This CDR3 region has 14 residues. CDR1 and CDR2 from the germline V gene are LNHDA and SQIVND (reference sequence). The chain's CDR3 is CASSSAGDDNEQFF. CDR3 DNA (partial): TGTGCCAGTAGTTCGGCAGGGGACGACAATGAG.

This clone appeared many times. The read terminates 3 residues before the CDR3 end, so the remaining end is supplied by the germline J gene. The chain has TRBV18 and TRBJ1-4, with D perhaps matching TRBD1 (5 bases). The CDR3 loop spans 16 amino acids. Per the germline V gene, CDR1 is KGHSH and CDR2 is LQKENI. V lost 1 base and J 5 bases, leaving 14 bases between the germline ends. The CDR3 spells CASSPQQAHTNEKLFF. The covered CDR3 bases are TGTGCCAGCTCACCACAACAGGCGCACACGAATGAAAAA.

This clone has ten or more counts. The sequence runs out 3 residues before the end of the CDR3; the remainder is reconstructed from the germline J gene. The chain links TRBV7-9 to TRBJ1-1; D not certain. The CDR3 runs 14 residues. Trimming shortened V by 3 bases and J by 5 bases, and 13 bases separated the two germline ends. Germline V lookup: CDR1 SEHNR, CDR2 FQNEAQ (reference sequence). Here the CDR3 reads CASSFGHEGTEAFF. The sequenced part of the CDR3 DNA is TGTGCCAGCAGCTTTGGTCATGAAGGGACTGAA.

This clone has ten or more counts. With the read ending 3 residues before the CDR3 end, the germline J gene is used to fill in that end. V is TRBV20-1 and J is TRBJ2-1; tentatively, D is TRBD1 (5 bases). The V gene's germline CDR1 is DFQATT and CDR2 SNEGSKA (reference sequence). Deletions cut 4 bases from V and 9 bases from J, with 13 bases between. The CDR3 sequence is 12 residues long. Partial CDR3 DNA: TGCAGTGCTATAGACAGTTTTCTTGAG. This encodes CSAIDSFLE. The complete CDR3 protein is CSAIDSFLEQFF.

This clone was recorded many times. The read ends 3 residues early relative to the CDR3; the germline J gene fills the gap. V and J are TRBV11-3 and TRBJ2-3; D remains unclear. V dropped 2 bases and J dropped 6 bases, with 9 bases sitting between them. The CDR3 is 13 residues long. Germline lookup yields CDR1 SGHNT and CDR2 YENEEA. The CDR3 loop reads CASSLSFSDTQYF. Incomplete CDR3 DNA: TGTGCCAGCAGCTTAAGCTTCTCTGATACG.